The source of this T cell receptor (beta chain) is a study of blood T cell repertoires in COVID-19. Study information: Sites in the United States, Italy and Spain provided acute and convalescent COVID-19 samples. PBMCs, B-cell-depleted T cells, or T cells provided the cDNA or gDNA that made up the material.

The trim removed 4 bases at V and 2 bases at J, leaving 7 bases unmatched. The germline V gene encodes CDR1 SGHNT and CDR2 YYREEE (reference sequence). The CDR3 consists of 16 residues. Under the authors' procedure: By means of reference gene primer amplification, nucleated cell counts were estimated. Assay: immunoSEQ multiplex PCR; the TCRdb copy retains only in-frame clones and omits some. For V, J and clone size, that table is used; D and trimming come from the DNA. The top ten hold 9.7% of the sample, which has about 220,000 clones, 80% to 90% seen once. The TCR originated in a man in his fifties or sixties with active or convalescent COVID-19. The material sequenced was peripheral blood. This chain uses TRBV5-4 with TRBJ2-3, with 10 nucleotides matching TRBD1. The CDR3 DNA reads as TGTGCCAGCAGCCCTGGACAGGGGGAATTCACAGATACGCAGTATTTT. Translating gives CASSPGQGEFTDTQYF.